This entry lists 29 T cell receptor beta chains sequenced from one sample in a study of CD8+CD57+ T cells in acquired aplastic anemia. Patients picked for sequencing had shown CD8+CD57+ cell expansion detected by flow cytometry. Profiling that covered TCR beta VDJ and CDR3 relied on genomic DNA as its template. TCRdb itself ran the reads through MiXCR, one entry per CDR3 protein. The sample carries 200,000 or so distinct CDR3 sequences, about half recorded once. Sample: sorted CD4+, CD8+, or CD8+CD57+ T cells (not recorded which) from PBMCs. The receptors shown here come from a human donor with aplastic anemia.

This chain connects TRBV5-1 to TRBJ1-2, with 8 nucleotides matching TRBD1. Germline V gene lookup returns CDR1 SGHRS and CDR2 YFSETQ. V shed 0 bases and J 8 bases; nucleotides not matched to a gene: 9. This CDR3 region has 15 residues. The DNA of the CDR3 is TGCGCCAGCAGCTTGGTCGCCAGGGGGCCTGGGGGCTACACCTTC. Translation: CASSLVARGPGGYTF.

This clonotype occurred many times. The CDR3 DNA reads as TGTGCCAGCAGCCCGGGACAGTTCGACGAGCAGTACTTC. It is translated as CASSPGQFDEQYF. The V gene is TRBV7-9, the J gene TRBJ2-7; 7 bases are shared with TRBD1. Trimming took 5 bases from V and 5 from J; bases not matched to a gene: 6. The CDR3 loop spans 13 amino acids. CDR1 is SEHNR, CDR2 FQNEAQ, per germline (reference sequence).

This clonotype was seen at least ten times. V usage is TRBV15 and J usage is TRBJ2-1; no definite D call. With 0 bases removed from V and 7 bases from J, the gap between germline ends came to 4 bases. CDR3 length: 12 residues. Germline values: CDR1 LNHNV, CDR2 YYDKDF (reference sequence). Here the CDR3 DNA reads TGTGCCACCAGCAGAGACGGGAATGAGCAGTTCTTC. It translates to CATSRDGNEQFF.

V gene TRBV7-9 combines with J gene TRBJ2-5; D is ambiguous. Germline V gene data show CDR1 as SEHNR and CDR2 as FQNEAQ (reference sequence). The CDR3 loop spans 13 amino acids. V gave up 6 bases and J gave up 2 bases, with 10 bases separating them. This CDR3 reads CASSSAGQETQYF. CDR3 nucleotide sequence: TGTGCCAGCAGTTCGGCAGGACAAGAGACCCAGTACTTC.

This clonotype was recorded once. This chain connects TRBV3-1 to TRBJ2-7; unclear D gene. V shed 5 bases and J shed 7 bases, with 15 bases lying between them. Germline V CDR1 and CDR2: LGHDT, YNNKEL (reference sequence). There are 13 residues in the CDR3. The CDR3 DNA reads as TGTGCCAGCAGCGCCTCGTCGCGGAGAGAGCAGTACTTC. Translation gives CASSASSRREQYF.

The gene calls are TRBV5-1 and TRBJ2-2; 8 bases align to TRBD1. Per the germline V gene, CDR1 is SGHRS and CDR2 is YFSETQ. The CDR3 extends over 15 amino acids. The junction had 1 base not matched to a gene; V was cut back by 0 bases and J by 3 bases. The CDR3 is CASSLAGGDTGELFF. The CDR3 region has the DNA TGCGCCAGCAGCTTGGCAGGGGGCGACACCGGGGAGCTGTTTTTT.

J is TRBJ1-1 and V is TRBV6-1, with D perhaps matching TRBD1 (6 bases). CDR1 is MNHNS and CDR2 is SASEGT in the germline V gene. The CDR3 consists of 16 residues. V lost 1 base and J lost 4, with 16 bases in between. CDR3 DNA: TGTGCCAGCAGTGAAGTGTATTGGGGGGCGGGCACTGAAGCTTTCTTT. Its protein is CASSEVYWGAGTEAFF.

This chain joins TRBV11-2 and TRBJ2-1; tentatively, D is TRBD2 (7 bases). Germline V CDR1 and CDR2: SGHAT, FQNNGV. V lost 2 bases to trimming and J lost 2 bases, with 19 bases between them. The CDR3 runs to 18 residues. CDR3 region: CASSLRSRGASPYNEQFF. The CDR3 DNA reads TGTGCCAGCAGCTTAAGGTCTCGGGGGGCAAGTCCCTACAATGAGCAGTTCTTC.

This sequence joins TRBV7-9 and TRBJ1-5; 7 positions match TRBD1. CDR1 and CDR2 from the germline V gene are SEHNR and FQNEAQ (reference sequence). Losses at the gene ends were 5 bases for V and 11 bases for J; bases not matched to a gene: 12. There are 14 residues in the CDR3. DNA for the CDR3: TGTGCCAGCAGCCCAGGGACAGAACAAGAGACCCAGCATTTT. Translating gives CASSPGTEQETQHF.

Notes on this clonotype: A junction end diverges from the germline sequence, so it may reflect a read error. This chain's CDR3 is CASSVTGELFF. The CDR3 DNA follows: TGTGCCAGCTCAGTCACCGGGGAGCTGTTTTTT. This chain joins TRBV10-1 and TRBJ2-2; D uncertain. CDR1 is WNHNN and CDR2 is SYGVQD in the germline V gene (reference sequence). The CDR3 extends over 11 amino acids.

This chain links TRBV2 with TRBJ1-6; D not certain. V dropped 5 bases and J dropped 0 bases, with 14 bases sitting between them. Germline V gives CDR1 SNHLY, CDR2 FYNNEI. The CDR3 totals 17 residues. The CDR3, as DNA: TGTGCCAGCAGTCCCAGGAATACCAGCTCCTATAATTCACCCCTCCACTTT. The encoded protein is CASSPRNTSSYNSPLHF.

The gene calls are TRBV2 and TRBJ1-2, with D possibly being TRBD1 (5 bases). Germline V gene sequence: CDR1 SNHLY, CDR2 FYNNEI. V lost 7 bases and J 4 bases, leaving 16 bases between the germline ends. This CDR3 region has 14 residues. The CDR3, as DNA: TGTGCCAGCACTTCGTTTCGGGGCATCTATGGCTACACCTTC. Its translation is CASTSFRGIYGYTF.

This clonotype came up many times. The genes are TRBV20-1 and TRBJ2-3, with unresolved D. Trimming left V 1 base short and J 8 bases short, with 7 bases between. Germline CDR1 is DFQATT and CDR2 is SNEGSKA (reference sequence). This CDR3 comprises 11 residues. DNA of the CDR3: TGCAGTGCTAGAGGTTTGGGTACGCAGTATTTT. It codes for CSARGLGTQYF.

This clonotype appeared many times. The V gene is TRBV11-2, the J gene TRBJ1-4, with unresolved D. Germline CDR1 SGHAT, CDR2 FQNNGV. With 1 base removed from V and 3 bases from J, the gap between germline ends came to 6 bases. This CDR3 is 14 amino acids long. The CDR3, as DNA: TGTGCCAGCAGCTTAGGAACGGCTAATGAAAAACTGTTTTTT. Its protein product is CASSLGTANEKLFF.

This clonotype showed up just a few times. V gene TRBV25-1 combines with J gene TRBJ2-7, with D possibly being TRBD1 or TRBD2 (5 bases each). The V end was cut by 9 bases, the J end by 3 bases, with 9 bases between. CDR3 length: 11 residues. Germline values: CDR1 MGHDK, CDR2 SYGVNS. The CDR3 spells CASRGRYEQYF. The DNA of the CDR3 is TGTGCCAGTAGGGGACGCTACGAGCAGTACTTC.

V and J are TRBV20-1 and TRBJ2-3; D is undetermined. Germline V lookup: CDR1 DFQATT, CDR2 SNEGSKA (reference sequence). This CDR3 contains 11 residues. Between the trimmed V and J ends, which lost 0 bases and 4 bases, there was a span of 2 bases. CDR3 DNA sequence: TGCAGTGCTAGAGATCCAGATACGCAGTATTTT. Amino acid sequence: CSARDPDTQYF.

The rearrangement joins TRBV9 to TRBJ2-1; tentatively, D is TRBD1 (7 bases). Trimming pared 4 bases from V and 3 bases from J, leaving 14 bases between. The CDR3 consists of 15 residues. CDR1 SGDLS and CDR2 YYNGEE come from the germline V gene. CDR3 sequence reads: CASSSQGGYYNEQFF. CDR3 coding DNA: TGTGCCAGCAGCTCGCAGGGGGGCTACTACAATGAGCAGTTCTTC. The variable domain in full, with the rest retrieved from reference TRBV9 and TRBJ2-1, is DSGVTQTPKHLITATGQRVTLRCSPRSGDLSVYWYQQSLDQGLQFLIQYYNGEERAKGNILERFSAQQFPDLHSELNLSSLELGDSALYFCASSSQGGYYNEQFFGPGTRLTVL.

In its sample, this clonotype was seen many times. The chain links TRBV7-8 to TRBJ1-5, with a possible D match to TRBD1 (5 bases). The CDR3 spans 14 residues. The germline V gene has CDR1 SGHVS and CDR2 FQNEAQ. V was shortened by 1 base and J by 7 bases, with 11 bases between the two germline ends. CDR3 sequence reads: CASSLVQGGQPQHF. CDR3 sequence (DNA): TGTGCCAGCAGCTTAGTTCAGGGAGGCCAGCCCCAGCATTTT.

This clonotype has more than one count but fewer than ten. A much larger clone differs by one base, so this may be a read error. The chain couples TRBV7-8 to TRBJ2-5; D is tentatively TRBD1 or TRBD2 (6 bases each). CDR3 length: 15 amino acids. Germline V CDR1 and CDR2: SGHVS, FQNEAQ. Trimming left V 1 base short and J 5 bases short, with 14 bases between. The CDR3 here is CASSLVQGGWETQYF. Here the CDR3 DNA reads TGTGCCAGCAGCTTAGTACAGGGAGGCTGGGAGACCCAGTACTTC.

V is TRBV15 and J is TRBJ1-4; D perhaps matches TRBD1 (5 bases). V lost 3 bases, J lost 6 bases, and 14 bases lay in between. The germline V gene encodes CDR1 LNHNV and CDR2 YYDKDF (reference sequence). The CDR3 extends over 15 amino acids. The CDR3 spells CATSRGMGGDEKLFF. The CDR3 coding sequence is TGTGCCACCAGCAGGGGGATGGGGGGAGATGAAAAACTGTTTTTT.

There are many counts of this clonotype. The chain uses TRBV5-1 and TRBJ1-2; a weak D match, TRBD1 (5 bases). This CDR3 region has 16 residues. The germline V gene encodes CDR1 SGHRS and CDR2 YFSETQ. Trimming shortened V by 5 bases and J by 8 bases, and 25 bases separated the two germline ends. CDR3 DNA sequence: TGCGCCAGCAGGGGGCAAACTGGACGTCGAGTGGAGGGCTACACCTTC. This translates into CASRGQTGRRVEGYTF. The full variable domain, its missing parts supplied by reference TRBV5-1 and TRBJ1-2, is KAGVTQTPRYLIKTRGQQVTLSCSPISGHRSVSWYQQTPGQGLQFLFEYFSETQRNKGNFPGRFSGRQFSNSRSEMNVSTLELGDSALYLCASRGQTGRRVEGYTFGSGTRLTVV.

The V gene is TRBV10-3, the J gene TRBJ1-3, with 7 bases aligning to TRBD1. Germline trimming cut 6 bases from V and 0 bases from J; bases unmatched to any gene: 8. Germline values: CDR1 ENHRY, CDR2 SYGVKD. This CDR3 is built from 16 residues. In DNA form, the CDR3 reads TGTGCCATCAGGGACGGACAGGCAGGCTCTGGAAACACCATATATTTT. Amino acids: CAIRDGQAGSGNTIYF.

The chain links TRBV14 to TRBJ2-5; 13 bases line up with TRBD2. This CDR3 has 20 amino acids. Germline V lookup: CDR1 SGHDN, CDR2 FVKESK. Germline trimming cut 3 bases from V and 4 bases from J; bases unmatched to any gene: 17. The CDR3 spells CASSQATSGGHGGDGETQYF. The DNA of the CDR3 is TGTGCCAGCAGCCAGGCGACTAGCGGGGGGCATGGGGGGGACGGAGAGACCCAGTACTTC.

The chain recombines TRBV7-6 with TRBJ2-1; no definite D call. V lost 1 base, J lost 9 bases, and 16 bases lay in between. The CDR3 sequence is 15 residues long. CDR1 is SGHVS, CDR2 FNYEAQ, per germline. CDR3 coding DNA: TGTGCCAGCAGCTTAGGAGCCGTCGGTACTGCTGAGCAGTTCTTC. Protein: CASSLGAVGTAEQFF.

This clonotype was recorded many times. J is TRBJ2-6 and V is TRBV7-3, with a possible D match to TRBD1 (6 bases). Trimming left V 0 bases short and J 0 bases short, with 6 bases between. Germline loops: CDR1 SGHTA, CDR2 FQGTGA. The CDR3 runs to 16 residues. CDR3 bases: TGTGCCAGCAGCTTAACAGGGGGCTCTGGGGCCAACGTCCTGACTTTC. Its translation is CASSLTGGSGANVLTF.

J is TRBJ1-2 and V is TRBV19; TRBD1 aligns across 8 bases. CDR1 LNHDA and CDR2 SQIVND come from the germline V gene (reference sequence). This CDR3 comprises 14 residues. J gave up 9 bases and V 4 bases, and 10 bases lay outside the gene matches. CDR3 sequence: CASSNPDRGLSYTF. In nucleotides, the CDR3 is TGTGCCAGTAGTAATCCCGACAGGGGCTTGAGCTACACCTTC.

V is TRBV6-5 and J is TRBJ2-7; 10 nucleotides agree with TRBD1. J gave up 2 bases and V 2 bases, and 3 bases lay outside the gene matches. CDR1 and CDR2 (germline): MNHEY, SVGAGI. The CDR3 loop spans 15 amino acids. This CDR3 reads CASSYRDRGTYEQYF. Here the CDR3 DNA reads TGTGCCAGCAGTTACCGGGACAGGGGCACCTACGAGCAGTACTTC.

Regarding this clonotype: This may arise from a read error, as a much more abundant clone is one base away. This sequence joins TRBV6-5 and TRBJ1-5; 10 positions agree with TRBD1. This CDR3 has 14 residues. V lost 8 bases to trimming and J lost 0 bases; unmatched junction nucleotides: 1. CDR1 and CDR2 (germline): MNHEY, SVGAGI. The CDR3 region is CASGDRGSNQPQHF. In nucleotides, the CDR3 is TGTGCCAGCGGGGACAGGGGTAGCAATCAGCCCCAGCATTTT.

In its sample, this clonotype was seen many times. This chain joins TRBV6-5 and TRBJ2-7; D may correspond to TRBD1 or TRBD2 (6 bases each). V shed 0 bases and J shed 7 bases, with 13 bases lying between them. CDR1 and CDR2 (germline): MNHEY, SVGAGI. This CDR3 has 14 residues. The CDR3 reads CASSYSSGAREQYF. The CDR3, as DNA: TGTGCCAGCAGTTACTCGTCGGGGGCGAGGGAGCAGTACTTC.